This TCR beta chain derives from a study of cytomegalovirus exposure and HLA in healthy donors. The overall study: Earlier findings included over 90 million unique TCR beta sequences obtained from around 180 million T cells. Around 80 million unique TCRs from HLA-typed donors were held in an early data release. General study findings and limits: With further analysis later on, most CMV-associated TCR beta chains appeared HLA-restricted. Donor immune exposure was known only as CMV serostatus.

Of note for this clone: Antigen unknown.

Vbeta (60) and Jbeta (13) primers were used in the PCR. Sequenced by immunoSEQ multiplex PCR; TCRdb stores in-frame clones only, minus some. The data show about 140,000 clones, around 77% seen once. With 4 bases removed from V and 0 bases from J, the gap between germline ends came to 9 bases. Germline CDR1 is SGHDN and CDR2 is FVKESK. The CDR3 loop spans 14 amino acids. This chain joins TRBV14 and TRBJ1-1; D gene unclear. The sequence was collected from a man aged 25-40 years in good health and CMV-seronegative. The specimen was PBMCs. The CDR3 protein is CASSPWSVNTEAFF. CDR3 in DNA: TGTGCCAGCAGCCCCTGGTCAGTGAACACTGAAGCTTTCTTT.